The clone carrying this T cell receptor beta chain was picked up a small number of times. What it recognizes is unknown. This sample is drawn from a study of T-cell reconstitution after alpha-beta-depleted transplantation in children. A library of TCRbeta sequences, prepared with unique molecular identifiers, was generated. TCRdb re-called the PCR reads with MiXCR, one entry per CDR3 protein. The sample contains 500,000 to 650,000 distinct CDR3 sequences, roughly 13% of which appear only once. The CDR3 is 12 residues long. Germline V gives CDR1 MDHEN, CDR2 SYDVKM. The V gene lost 6 bases and the J gene lost 10 bases, with 12 bases spanning the gap. General study points: After one year, T-cell counts and TCRbeta diversity mostly came from new T cells.

The clonotype comes from a male patient younger than 18 who had a stem cell transplant for acute myeloid leukemia, so the T cells may come from the graft donor. The sequenced sample was PBMCs, mostly from graft donor cells, obtained 360 days after TCRalphabeta/CD19-depleted stem cell transplant. The chain recombines TRBV28 with TRBJ2-2; no clear D. The CDR3 coding sequence is TGTGCCAGCAGCCCTTTCGCGGTGGAGCTGTTTTTT. Translating gives CASSPFAVELFF. The complete variable domain, with remaining parts taken from reference TRBV28 and TRBJ2-2, reads DVKVTQSSRYLVKRTGEKVFLECVQDMDHENMFWYRQDPGLGLRLIYFSYDVKMKEKGDIPEGYSVSREKKERFSLILESASTNQTSMYLCASSPFAVELFFGEGSRLTVL.